This T cell receptor (beta chain) is drawn from a study of OX40 agonist ivuxolimab in advanced cancers. Study at large: Patients enrolled in dose escalation were diagnosed with hepatocellular carcinoma, melanoma, renal cell or head and neck cancer. There were three patients with partial responses, one having hepatocellular carcinoma and two cutaneous melanoma.

Concerning this clone itself: The antigen remains undetermined.

This table comes from immunoSEQ multiplex PCR, and its TCRdb copy is limited to in-frame clones, with some not included. The sample has approximately 75,000 clones; just under 80% are singletons. Points from the study as a whole: At doses 0.1 to 3.0 mg/kg, CD4+ and CD8+ clones expanded. CD8+ T cells averaged more expanded clones than CD4+.

With 3 bases removed from V and 11 bases from J, the gap between germline ends came to 10 bases. This CDR3 is 11 amino acids long. CDR1 SEHNR and CDR2 FQNEAQ come from the germline V gene (reference sequence). The rearrangement joins TRBV7-9 to TRBJ1-1, with no clear D. The sample consisted of CD4+ or CD8+ T cells sorted from blood, taken in a trial of the OX40 agonist ivuxolimab. The receptor's source is an adult with an advanced solid tumor such as melanoma, head and neck, liver or kidney cancer. The CDR3 is CASSFPPGAFF. In DNA form, the CDR3 reads TGTGCCAGCAGCTTTCCACCGGGCGCTTTCTTT.